The subject of this entry is one T cell receptor (beta chain). Its antigen is currently unknown. Extracted RNA was reverse transcribed into cDNA, the sequencing template. Sequencing was performed with immunoSEQ multiplex PCR; in TCRdb, only in-frame clones are kept and a portion is missing. Here the sample spans 200,000 to 250,000 clones, more than 55% being singletons. Specified treatment: oral pan-JAK inhibitor, 5-10 mg twice daily. Per the germline V gene, CDR1 is SQVTM and CDR2 is ANQGSEA. Trimming removed 3 bases at V and 2 bases at J, with 3 bases between. This CDR3 spans 11 amino acids. The sample originates from a study of CD8+ T cells in alopecia areata. Study results and caveats: Persistence during tofacitinib was seen for many expanded lesional clones in scalp and blood. Alphabeta T cells residing in normal skin are also sequenced in scalp samples.

This clonotype was obtained from a human donor with alopecia areata. This chain connects TRBV29-1 to TRBJ2-3, with D hard to call. Sequencing used CD4+ T cells sorted from blood, obtained around week 42, from a patient treated with tofacitinib. The CDR3 loop reads CSVDVTDTQYF. For the CDR3, the DNA is TGCAGCGTTGACGTCACAGATACGCAGTATTTT.